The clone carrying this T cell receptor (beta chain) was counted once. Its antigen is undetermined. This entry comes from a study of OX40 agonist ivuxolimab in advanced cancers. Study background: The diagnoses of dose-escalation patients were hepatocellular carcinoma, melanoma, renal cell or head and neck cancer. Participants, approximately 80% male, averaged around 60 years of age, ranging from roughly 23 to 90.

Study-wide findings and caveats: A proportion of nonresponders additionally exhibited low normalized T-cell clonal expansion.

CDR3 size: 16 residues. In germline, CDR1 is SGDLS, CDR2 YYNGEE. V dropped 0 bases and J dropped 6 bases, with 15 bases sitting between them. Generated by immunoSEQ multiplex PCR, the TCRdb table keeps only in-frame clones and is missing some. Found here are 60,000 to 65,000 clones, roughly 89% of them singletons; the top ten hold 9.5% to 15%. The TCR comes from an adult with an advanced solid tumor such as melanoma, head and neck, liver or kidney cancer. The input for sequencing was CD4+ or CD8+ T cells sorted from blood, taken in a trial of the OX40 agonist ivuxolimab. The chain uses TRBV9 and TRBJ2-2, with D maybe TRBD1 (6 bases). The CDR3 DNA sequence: TGTGCCAGCAGCGTAGATGTAACAGGGCGGGCCGGGGAGCTGTTTTTT. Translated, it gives CASSVDVTGRAGELFF.